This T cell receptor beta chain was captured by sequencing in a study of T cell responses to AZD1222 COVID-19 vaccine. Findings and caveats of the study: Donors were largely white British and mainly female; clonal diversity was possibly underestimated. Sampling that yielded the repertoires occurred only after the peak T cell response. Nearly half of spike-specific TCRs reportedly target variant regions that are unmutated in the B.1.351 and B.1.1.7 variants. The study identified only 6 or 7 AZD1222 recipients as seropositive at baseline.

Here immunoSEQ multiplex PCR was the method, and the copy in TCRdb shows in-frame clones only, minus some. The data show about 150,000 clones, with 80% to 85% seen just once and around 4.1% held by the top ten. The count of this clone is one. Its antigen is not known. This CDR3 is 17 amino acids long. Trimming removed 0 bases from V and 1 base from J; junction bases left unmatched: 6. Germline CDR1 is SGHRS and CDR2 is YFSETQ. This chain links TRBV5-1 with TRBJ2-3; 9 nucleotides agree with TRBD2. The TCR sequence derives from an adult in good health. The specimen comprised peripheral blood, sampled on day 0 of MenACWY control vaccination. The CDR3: CASSLVAGVRGTDTQYF. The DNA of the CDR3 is TGCGCCAGCAGCTTGGTAGCGGGGGTCCGTGGCACAGATACGCAGTATTTT.